What follows are 20 T cell receptor beta chains derived from one specimen sequenced in a study of T cell responses to AZD1222 COVID-19 vaccine (dated by TCRdb to the early 2020s). What the time point label conveys for this sample: baseline before first vaccination. The treatment or condition label of this sample denotes: meningococcal conjugate vaccine given as trial control. The method was the immunoSEQ multiplex PCR assay. TCRdb obtained this table from immuneACCESS and retained in-frame rearrangements with V and J assigned. These tables miss some clones; where compared with another copy, unresolved V genes account for less than half of the shortfall, and the remainder is unexplained. For this sample there are under 200,000 clones; about 92% appear just once. The ten largest clones represent roughly 4.3% of the sample. The material was peripheral blood, obtained on day 0 of MenACWY control vaccination. Receptors were obtained from an adult in good health.

The gene calls are TRBV29-1 and TRBJ2-7, with D perhaps TRBD1 or TRBD2 (5 bases each). CDR1 is SQVTM and CDR2 is ANQGSEA in the germline V gene. The CDR3 extends over 13 amino acids. Trimming took off 7 bases at V and 2 bases at J, with 15 bases between the two ends. CDR3: CSATPRGAYEQYF. The DNA for the CDR3 is TGCAGCGCTACTCCGAGGGGTGCCTACGAGCAGTACTTC.

The CDR3 spells CASSQDQPVNTEAFF. CDR3 bases: TGTGCCAGCAGCCAAGACCAACCAGTGAACACTGAAGCTTTCTTT. J is TRBJ1-1 and V is TRBV3-1 (or the pseudogene TRBV3-2); no definite D call. Looked up from germline, CDR1 is LGHDT and CDR2 is YNNKEL (reference sequence). CDR3 length: 15 amino acids. V gave up 0 bases and J gave up 0 bases, with 8 bases separating them.

The chain carries TRBV28 and TRBJ2-2; TRBD2 agrees at 9 bases. V lost 4 bases and J lost 5; bases outside the gene matches: 11. The CDR3 runs to 17 residues. Germline CDR1 and CDR2: MDHEN and SYDVKM. Here the CDR3 reads CASSWLSGSRGTGELFF. CDR3 coding DNA: TGTGCCAGCAGTTGGCTTAGCGGGAGCCGAGGGACCGGGGAGCTGTTTTTT.

The J gene is TRBJ1-4, the V gene TRBV12-3 or TRBV12-4, with TRBD1 as a possible D gene (5 bases). The CDR3 totals 12 residues. V was shortened by 7 bases and J by 10 bases, with 13 bases between the two germline ends. CDR3 nucleotide sequence: TGTGCCAGCACCTTAGGGGAGGCAAAACTGTTTTTT. This translates into CASTLGEAKLFF.

The V call is TRBV27, the J call TRBJ2-2, with TRBD1 identical over 10 bases. J gave up 4 bases and V 2 bases, and 4 bases lay outside the gene matches. This CDR3 contains 16 residues. Germline CDR1 MNHEY, CDR2 SMNVEV (reference sequence). The CDR3 loop reads CASSLRTGGGTGELFF. The CDR3 nucleotides read TGTGCCAGCAGTTTACGGACAGGGGGAGGCACCGGGGAGCTGTTTTTT.

The CDR3 spells CATSGPISSSYNEQFF. CDR3 DNA sequence: TGTGCCACCAGTGGTCCTATATCGAGCTCCTACAATGAGCAGTTCTTC. The chain couples TRBV24-1 to TRBJ2-1; D is uncertain. V lost 5 bases and J lost 0, with 13 bases in between. Per the germline V gene, CDR1 is KGHDR and CDR2 is SFDVKD. The CDR3 length is 16 residues.

The CDR3 DNA reads TGTGCCAGCAGCCCTCCGTCTCCCTACGAGCAGTACTTC. Its protein product is CASSPPSPYEQYF. This chain uses TRBV28 with TRBJ2-7; D unclear. Germline-derived CDR1 and CDR2 are MDHEN and SYDVKM. V shed 6 bases and J shed 2 bases, with 11 bases lying between them. The CDR3 has 13 amino acids.

The CDR3 here is CASSTPGTSNQPQHF. The CDR3 nucleotides are TGTGCCAGTAGTACCCCAGGGACTAGCAATCAGCCCCAGCATTTT. The J gene is TRBJ1-5, the V gene TRBV19, with D tentatively TRBD1 (5 bases). The V end lost 4 bases, the J end lost 0 bases, and 10 bases lay between the germline ends. This CDR3 is built from 15 residues. Germline CDR1 and CDR2: LNHDA and SQIVND (reference sequence).

The J gene is TRBJ2-6, the V gene TRBV9; perhaps D is TRBD1 or TRBD2 (5 bases each). V was cut by 6 bases and J by 0 bases, with 19 bases left in between. The germline V gene has CDR1 SGDLS and CDR2 YYNGEE. The CDR3 covers 18 residues. This CDR3 is CASTDSGPKLSGANVLTF. In nucleotides, the CDR3 is TGTGCCAGCACAGACTCGGGACCGAAACTCTCTGGGGCCAACGTCCTGACTTTC.

The chain uses TRBV2 and TRBJ1-3; possible D gene TRBD1, 5 bases. V was clipped by 6 bases and J by 5 bases, with 17 bases between them. The CDR3 contains 15 residues. CDR1 and CDR2 from the germline V gene are SNHLY and FYNNEI. The CDR3 loop is CASRERIGARNTIYF. CDR3 in DNA: TGTGCCAGCAGAGAGCGAATAGGGGCGAGAAACACCATATATTTT.

V is TRBV19 and J is TRBJ2-3; D is unclear. Germline V lookup: CDR1 LNHDA, CDR2 SQIVND (reference sequence). The V end lost 4 bases, the J end lost 0 bases, and 11 bases lay between the germline ends. The CDR3 covers 15 residues. The DNA of the CDR3 is TGTGCCAGTAGTAAGACGGAGATTAGCACAGATACGCAGTATTTT. It translates to CASSKTEISTDTQYF.

The chain carries TRBV10-1 and TRBJ2-3; 10 bases agree with TRBD1. This CDR3 contains 14 residues. Germline CDR1 reads WNHNN; CDR2 reads SYGVQD (reference sequence). V lost 6 bases, J lost 7 bases, and 7 bases stayed unmatched. Here the CDR3 reads CASRTGTGVHTQYF. CDR3 DNA: TGCGCCAGCAGGACCGGGACAGGGGTACATACGCAGTATTTT.

This chain connects TRBV5-5 to TRBJ1-1; D gene uncertain. The V gene lost 4 bases and the J gene lost 1 base, with 8 bases spanning the gap. CDR3 length equals 13 residues. In germline, CDR1 is SGHKS, CDR2 YYEKEE (reference sequence). CDR3 bases: TGTGCCAGCAGCCGAGGACCGAACACTGAAGCTTTCTTT. Translated: CASSRGPNTEAFF. The full variable domain, its missing parts supplied by reference TRBV5-5 and TRBJ1-1, is DAGVTQSPTHLIKTRGQQVTLRCSPISGHKSVSWYQQVLGQGPQFIFQYYEKEERGRGNFPDRFSARQFPNYSSELNVNALLLGDSALYLCASSRGPNTEAFFGQGTRLTVV.

This chain links TRBV7-8 with TRBJ1-5; D perhaps matches TRBD1 (5 bases). V was trimmed by 1 base and J by 5 bases, leaving 18 bases between them. The CDR3 runs to 17 residues. Germline CDR1 and CDR2: SGHVS and FQNEAQ. The CDR3: CASSLGRGEGAHQPQHF. CDR3 sequence (DNA): TGTGCCAGCAGCTTAGGGAGAGGGGAAGGGGCCCATCAGCCCCAGCATTTT.

Only one count was recorded for this clone. This sequence joins TRBV6-1 and TRBJ1-2; TRBD1 matches at 11 bases. With 2 bases clipped from V and 4 bases from J, the junction kept 6 bases outside the gene matches. The CDR3 totals 16 residues. Germline V CDR1 and CDR2: MNHNS, SASEGT. CDR3 sequence (DNA): TGTGCCAGCAGTGAACTCGGACAGGGGGCTGGCTATGGCTACACCTTC. Protein product: CASSELGQGAGYGYTF.

The gene calls are TRBV28 and TRBJ1-2; the match to TRBD1 covers 9 bases. The CDR3 consists of 14 residues. In germline, CDR1 is MDHEN, CDR2 SYDVKM. Unmatched junction bases numbered 8, after V lost 5 bases and J lost 7 bases. The CDR3 region is CASSLGQGPSGYTF. The DNA of the CDR3 is TGTGCCAGCAGTCTAGGACAGGGGCCTAGTGGCTACACCTTC.

This clone was detected only a few times. V gene TRBV28 combines with J gene TRBJ2-1; TRBD1 might be the D (5 bases). The CDR3 totals 13 residues. The germline V gene has CDR1 MDHEN and CDR2 SYDVKM. V was cut by 3 bases and J by 7 bases, with 10 bases left in between. CDR3 DNA sequence: TGTGCCAGCAGTTTGGGCAGGGAAAATGAGCAGTTCTTC. This sequence encodes CASSLGRENEQFF.

The V gene is TRBV28, the J gene TRBJ2-7; 7 positions agree with TRBD1. The CDR3 is 16 residues long. The ends lost 6 bases at V and 6 bases at J; junction bases unmatched: 17. Germline V gene sequence: CDR1 MDHEN, CDR2 SYDVKM. This CDR3 reads CASSPDGRGWFSEQYF. In DNA, the CDR3 is TGTGCCAGCAGCCCTGACGGCAGGGGGTGGTTTAGCGAGCAGTACTTC. The full variable domain, its missing parts supplied by reference TRBV28 and TRBJ2-7, is DVKVTQSSRYLVKRTGEKVFLECVQDMDHENMFWYRQDPGLGLRLIYFSYDVKMKEKGDIPEGYSVSREKKERFSLILESASTNQTSMYLCASSPDGRGWFSEQYFGPGTRLTVT.

The J gene is TRBJ1-2, the V gene TRBV9; TRBD1 agrees at 7 bases. The CDR3 is made up of 13 amino acids. Germline CDR1 is SGDLS and CDR2 is YYNGEE. The V gene end was trimmed by 0 bases and the J gene end by 8 bases; junction bases not matched to a gene: 4. DNA for the CDR3: TGTGCCAGCAGCGTAGTTCAGGGACAGGGCTACACCTTC. Residues: CASSVVQGQGYTF.

The chain carries TRBV10-2 and TRBJ2-2; perhaps D is TRBD1 or TRBD2 (7 bases each). Between the trimmed V and J ends, which lost 4 bases and 6 bases, there was a span of 24 bases. The CDR3 loop spans 18 amino acids. The germline CDR1 and CDR2 sequences are WSHSY and SAAADI. CDR3 in amino acids: CASSVTPGGRGRSGELFF. CDR3 sequence (DNA): TGCGCCAGCAGTGTCACACCTGGGGGGAGGGGGCGCTCCGGGGAGCTGTTTTTT.